A single T cell receptor beta chain is shown here with its context. What it binds is unknown. The V end was cut by 0 bases, the J end by 2 bases, with 5 bases between. This CDR3 contains 14 residues. CDR1 and CDR2 (germline): MNHNY, SVGAGI (reference sequence). Unique molecular identifiers had been added to the TCR beta cDNA libraries. Each batch of roughly 1 to 10 million T cells produced some 500,000 cDNA molecules. TCRdb used MiXCR to reprocess the PCR reads, holding one entry per CDR3 protein. The table records more than 450,000 distinct CDR3 sequences, approximately 31% of them present only once. This sample is drawn from a study of post-analysis software for immune sequencing data. Study observations and caveats: Patients with multiple sclerosis recorded significantly lower normalized Chao1 diversity than controls, the study found. TRBV5-6, TRBV5-1 and TRBV20-1 were among a handful of TRBV segments more frequent in patients than controls.

The sample was blood. This chain links TRBV6-6 with TRBJ1-5; no clear D gene. This TCR was recovered from a girl aged 2 to 17 with multiple sclerosis. The CDR3, as DNA: TGTGCCAGCAGTTACTCGACTGGCAATCAGCCCCAGCATTTT. Protein: CASSYSTGNQPQHF.